Here is one TCR beta chain with its context. This sample was taken from a study of blood T cell repertoires in COVID-19. The assay was immunoSEQ multiplex PCR, and TCRdb's table has in-frame clones only and misses some. The data hold approximately 150,000 clones, with 84% observed a single time. The sample consisted of peripheral blood. The clonotype originates from a human donor in a cohort sampled during active COVID-19.

For the CDR3, the DNA is TGTGCCAGCATCGGGATCTATAATTCACCCCTCCACTTT. This codes for CASIGIYNSPLHF. This rearrangement joins TRBV2 to TRBJ1-6; D is uncertain. CDR3 length: 13 residues. V was trimmed by 7 bases and J by 3 bases, leaving 7 bases between them. CDR1 and CDR2 (germline): SNHLY, FYNNEI.